These T cell receptor beta chains were read from a single sample in a study of T-cell reconstitution after alpha-beta-depleted transplantation in children. MiXCR, run by TCRdb on the PCR reads, gives a single entry per CDR3 protein. The sample lists more than 450,000 distinct CDR3 sequences, around 19% occurring once. The sequenced sample was PBMCs from the stem cell graft donor, obtained from the stem cell graft. Receptor source: a human donor who donated a stem cell graft to a child with acute lymphoblastic leukemia. Each CDR3 is given without its conserved first and last residue. A D gene is named only where the DNA matches it firmly.

V,D,CDR3
TRBV27,.,ASSLSLATTDTQY
TRBV5-5,.,ASSFIGRDTQY
TRBV4-1,.,ASSQVSLTDTQY
TRBV3-1,TRBD2,ACTQGTSGRSYNEQF
TRBV6-5,.,ASRVDSSYEQY
TRBV6-5,.,ASSSYNRDNT
TRBV20-1,.,SAPLATRRTGELF
TRBV15,.,ATSRVDSGGLETQY
TRBV18,.,ASSPYGPSSYEQY
TRBV12-3/TRBV12-4,.,ASTRGSSSYEQY
TRBV11-3,TRBD2,ASSARTSGVKETQY
TRBV20-1,.,SALRADLAKNIQY
TRBV29-1,.,SVSFPVKGYYEQY
TRBV6-1,TRBD2,ASGTSGRNEQY
TRBV7-9,.,ASSLVGDTSNQPQH
TRBV5-5,.,ASNFPSMPQH
TRBV20-1,.,SAEVVSGANVLT
TRBV3-1,.,ASSQTGLPTNNEQF
TRBV15,.,ATSVRDGTYEQY
TRBV27,.,ATGAGRNTEAF
TRBV5-1,.,ASSLSRLNTEAF
TRBV18,.,ASSPPKGFYGYT
TRBV6-1,.,ASDQGLSYNEQF
TRBV7-9,TRBD1,ASSSRTGRPNYGYT
TRBV20-1,.,SARAVGNYGYT
TRBV5-1,.,ASSGKQGSTDTQY
TRBV18,TRBD2,ASGKIPGLAGVGTDTQY
TRBV10-3,.,AISDTLPFNEQF